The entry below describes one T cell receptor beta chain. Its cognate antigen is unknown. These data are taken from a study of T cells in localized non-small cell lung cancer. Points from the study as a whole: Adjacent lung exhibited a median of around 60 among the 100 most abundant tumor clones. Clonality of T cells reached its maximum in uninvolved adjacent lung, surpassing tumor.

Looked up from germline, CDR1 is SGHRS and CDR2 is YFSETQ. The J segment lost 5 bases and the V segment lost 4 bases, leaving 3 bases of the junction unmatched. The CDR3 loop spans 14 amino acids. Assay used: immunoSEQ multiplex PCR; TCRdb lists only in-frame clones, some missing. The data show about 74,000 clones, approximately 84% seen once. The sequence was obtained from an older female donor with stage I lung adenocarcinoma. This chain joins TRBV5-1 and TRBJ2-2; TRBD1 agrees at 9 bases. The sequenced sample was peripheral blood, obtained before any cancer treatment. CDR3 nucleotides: TGCGCCAGCAGCGTGGGACAGGGTACCGGGGAGCTGTTTTTT. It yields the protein CASSVGQGTGELFF.